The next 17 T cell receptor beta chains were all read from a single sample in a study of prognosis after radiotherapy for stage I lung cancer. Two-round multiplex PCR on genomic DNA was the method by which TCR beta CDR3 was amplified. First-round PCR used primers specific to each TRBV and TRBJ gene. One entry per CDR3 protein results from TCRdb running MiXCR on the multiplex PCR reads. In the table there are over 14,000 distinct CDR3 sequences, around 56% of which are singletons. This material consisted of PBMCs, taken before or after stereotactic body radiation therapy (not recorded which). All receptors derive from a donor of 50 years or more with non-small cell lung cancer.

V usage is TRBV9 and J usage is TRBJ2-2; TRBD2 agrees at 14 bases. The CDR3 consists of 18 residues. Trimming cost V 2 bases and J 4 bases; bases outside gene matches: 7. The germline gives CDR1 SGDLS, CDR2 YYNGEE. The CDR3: CASSVGLAGAAATGELFF. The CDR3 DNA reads TGTGCCAGCAGCGTGGGACTAGCGGGGGCCGCAGCCACCGGGGAGCTGTTTTTT.

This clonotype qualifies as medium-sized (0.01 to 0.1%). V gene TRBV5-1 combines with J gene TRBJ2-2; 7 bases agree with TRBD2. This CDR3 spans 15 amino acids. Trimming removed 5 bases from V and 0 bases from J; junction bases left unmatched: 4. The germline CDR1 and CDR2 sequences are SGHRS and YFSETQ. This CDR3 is CASRGGAANTGELFF. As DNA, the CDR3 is TGCGCCAGCAGGGGAGGGGCAGCGAACACCGGGGAGCTGTTTTTT.

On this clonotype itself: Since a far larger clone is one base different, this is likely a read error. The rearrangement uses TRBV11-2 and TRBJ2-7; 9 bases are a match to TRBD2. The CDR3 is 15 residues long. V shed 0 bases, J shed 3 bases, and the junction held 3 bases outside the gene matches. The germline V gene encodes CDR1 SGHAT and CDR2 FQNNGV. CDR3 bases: TGTGCCAGCAGCTTAGATGGACTAGCGAACTACGAGCAGTACTTC. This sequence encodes CASSLDGLANYEQYF.

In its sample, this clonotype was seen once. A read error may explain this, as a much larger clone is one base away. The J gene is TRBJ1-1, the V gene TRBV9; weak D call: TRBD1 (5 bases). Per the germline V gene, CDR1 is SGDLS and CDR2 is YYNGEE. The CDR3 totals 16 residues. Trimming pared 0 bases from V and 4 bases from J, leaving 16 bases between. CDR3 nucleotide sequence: TGTGCCAGCAGCGTAGCATGCTCGGGACGCGGCACTGAAGCTTTCTTT. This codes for CASSVACSGRGTEAFF.

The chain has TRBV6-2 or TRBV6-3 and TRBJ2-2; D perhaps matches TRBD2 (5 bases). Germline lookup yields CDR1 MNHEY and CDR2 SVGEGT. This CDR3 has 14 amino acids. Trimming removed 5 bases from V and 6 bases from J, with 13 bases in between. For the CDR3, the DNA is TGTGCCAGCAGTGCCTGGACTGGGGCCGGGGAGCTGTTTTTT. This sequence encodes CASSAWTGAGELFF.

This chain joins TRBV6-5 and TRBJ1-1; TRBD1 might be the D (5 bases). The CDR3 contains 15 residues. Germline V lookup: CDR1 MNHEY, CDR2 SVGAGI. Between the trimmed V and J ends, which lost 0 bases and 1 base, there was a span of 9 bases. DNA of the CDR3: TGTGCCAGCAGTTACTCGAGGACACCGAACACTGAAGCTTTCTTT. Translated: CASSYSRTPNTEAFF.

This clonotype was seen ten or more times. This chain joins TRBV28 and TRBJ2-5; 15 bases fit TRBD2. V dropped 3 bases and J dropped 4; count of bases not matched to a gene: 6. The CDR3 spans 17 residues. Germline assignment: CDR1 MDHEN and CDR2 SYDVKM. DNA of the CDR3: TGTGCCAGCAGTTTCCTCTGGACTAGCGGGAGGGGAGAGACCCAGTACTTC. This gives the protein CASSFLWTSGRGETQYF.

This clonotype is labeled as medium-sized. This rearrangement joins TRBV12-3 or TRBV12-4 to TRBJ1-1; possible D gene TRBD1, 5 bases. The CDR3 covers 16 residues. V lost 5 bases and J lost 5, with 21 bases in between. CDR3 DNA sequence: TGTGCCAGCAGTCTTTCGTTACAGGTTGTCAAGACTGAAGCTTTCTTT. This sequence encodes CASSLSLQVVKTEAFF.

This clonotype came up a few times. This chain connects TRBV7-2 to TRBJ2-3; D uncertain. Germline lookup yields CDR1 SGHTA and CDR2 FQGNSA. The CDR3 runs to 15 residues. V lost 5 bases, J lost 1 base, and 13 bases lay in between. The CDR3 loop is CASSPYGYGTDTQYF. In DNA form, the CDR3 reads TGTGCCAGCAGCCCTTACGGTTATGGCACAGATACGCAGTATTTT.

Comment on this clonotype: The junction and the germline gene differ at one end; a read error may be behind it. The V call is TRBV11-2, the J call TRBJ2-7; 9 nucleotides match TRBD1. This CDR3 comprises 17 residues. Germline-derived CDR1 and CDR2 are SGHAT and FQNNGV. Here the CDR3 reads CANSFGPVDRGSYEQYF. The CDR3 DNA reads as TGTGCCAACAGCTTCGGCCCCGTGGACAGGGGCTCCTACGAGCAGTACTTC.

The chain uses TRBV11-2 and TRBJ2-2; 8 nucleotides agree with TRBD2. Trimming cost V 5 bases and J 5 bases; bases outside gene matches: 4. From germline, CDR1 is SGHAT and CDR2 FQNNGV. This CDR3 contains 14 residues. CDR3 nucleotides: TGTGCCAGCAGCCCCGGGGGGGGGACCGGGGAGCTGTTTTTT. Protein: CASSPGGGTGELFF.

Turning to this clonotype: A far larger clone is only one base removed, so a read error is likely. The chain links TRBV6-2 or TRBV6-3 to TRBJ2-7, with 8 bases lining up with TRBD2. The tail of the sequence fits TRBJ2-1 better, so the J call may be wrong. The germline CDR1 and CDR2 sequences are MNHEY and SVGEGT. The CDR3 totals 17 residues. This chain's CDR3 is CASSRTSWRGSYNEQFF. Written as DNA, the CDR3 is TGTGCCAGCAGCAGGACTAGCTGGAGGGGCTCCTACAATGAGCAGTTCTTC.

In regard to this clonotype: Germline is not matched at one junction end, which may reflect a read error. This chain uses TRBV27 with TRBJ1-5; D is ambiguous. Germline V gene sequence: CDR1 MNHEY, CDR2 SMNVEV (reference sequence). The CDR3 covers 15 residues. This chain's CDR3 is CASSREGKGNQTQHF. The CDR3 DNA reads TGTGCCAGCAGCCGAGAGGGAAAGGGCAATCAGACCCAGCATTTT.

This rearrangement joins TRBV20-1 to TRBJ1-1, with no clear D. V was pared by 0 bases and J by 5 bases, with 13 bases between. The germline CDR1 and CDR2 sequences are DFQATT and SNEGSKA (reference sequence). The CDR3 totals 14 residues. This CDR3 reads CSAREEGTGTEAFF. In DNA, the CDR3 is TGCAGTGCTAGAGAGGAGGGCACGGGGACTGAAGCTTTCTTT.

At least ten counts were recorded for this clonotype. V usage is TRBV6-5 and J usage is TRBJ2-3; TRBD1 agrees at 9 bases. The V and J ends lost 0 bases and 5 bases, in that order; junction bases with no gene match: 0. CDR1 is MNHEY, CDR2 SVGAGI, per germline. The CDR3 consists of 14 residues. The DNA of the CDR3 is TGTGCCAGCAGTTACTCGGGACAGGGAGATACGCAGTATTTT. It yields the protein CASSYSGQGDTQYF.

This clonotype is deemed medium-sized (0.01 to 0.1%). The CDR3 sequence is CASSLMEGPQHF. In nucleotides, the CDR3 is TGTGCCAGCAGCTTAATGGAGGGGCCCCAGCATTTT. This rearrangement joins TRBV7-2 to TRBJ1-5; D not certain. This CDR3 has 12 residues. V was clipped by 2 bases and J by 9 bases, with 8 bases between them. The germline V gene encodes CDR1 SGHTA and CDR2 FQGNSA.

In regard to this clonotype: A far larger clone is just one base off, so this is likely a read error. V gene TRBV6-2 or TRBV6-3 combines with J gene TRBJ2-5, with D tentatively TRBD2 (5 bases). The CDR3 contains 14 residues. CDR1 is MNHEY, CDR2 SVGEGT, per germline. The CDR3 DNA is TGTGCCATCAGTTACCCGGGGTCCCAAGAGACCCAGTACTTC. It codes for CAISYPGSQETQYF.